These 20 T cell receptor beta chains were sequenced from one sample in a study of neurological immune-mediated disorders. TCRdb fed the 5' RACE reads into MiXCR, producing one record per CDR3 protein. This sample has tens of thousands of distinct CDR3 sequences, with about 6.7% found just once. Source material: PBMCs. These receptors all come from a woman in her 40s in good health.

The rearrangement uses TRBV20-1 and TRBJ2-1; D might be TRBD1 (6 bases). Germline CDR1 reads DFQATT; CDR2 reads SNEGSKA (reference sequence). This CDR3 is built from 19 residues. V was clipped by 5 bases and J by 3 bases, with 29 bases between them. The CDR3 nucleotides read TGCAGTGCTGACCCCGACCTAGTGGGCCCTCAGGGGCGCTACAATGAGCAGTTCTTC. It is translated as CSADPDLVGPQGRYNEQFF.

This clonotype was seen many times. This rearrangement joins TRBV5-1 to TRBJ2-7, with no clear D. CDR3 length: 14 amino acids. V lost 5 bases to trimming and J lost 6 bases, with 18 bases between them. In germline, CDR1 is SGHRS, CDR2 YFSETQ. CDR3 in DNA: TGCGCCAGCAGAAGCGCCGTTGCATCCGGCGAGCAGTACTTC. This gives the protein CASRSAVASGEQYF.

The CDR3 sequence: CSARLQGRGTEAFF. The CDR3 DNA follows: TGCAGTGCTAGACTACAAGGTCGGGGCACTGAAGCTTTCTTT. This sequence joins TRBV20-1 and TRBJ1-1; D remains unclear. This CDR3 has 14 residues. In germline, CDR1 is DFQATT, CDR2 SNEGSKA (reference sequence). V dropped 2 bases and J dropped 4 bases, with 14 bases sitting between them.

This clonotype has a count of ten or more. The chain is built from TRBV5-1 and TRBJ2-4; D assignment may be TRBD1 or TRBD2 (5 bases each). The CDR3 spans 14 residues. V was trimmed by 0 bases and J by 9 bases, leaving 13 bases between them. The germline V gene has CDR1 SGHRS and CDR2 YFSETQ. The CDR3 spells CASSLAGLGGIQYF. The CDR3 bases are TGCGCCAGCAGCTTGGCGGGGCTTGGCGGCATTCAGTACTTC.

Ten or more counts support this clonotype. The V call is TRBV6-5, the J call TRBJ2-2; 11 bases match TRBD2. Germline values: CDR1 MNHEY, CDR2 SVGAGI. The CDR3 has 17 amino acids. V was clipped by 6 bases and J by 2 bases; unmatched bases: 8. The CDR3 protein is CASSLGLAELNTGELFF. The CDR3 nucleotides are TGTGCCAGCAGCCTGGGACTAGCGGAGCTCAACACCGGGGAGCTGTTTTTT.

In this sample, this clonotype turned up many times. CDR3 in DNA: TGCAGTGCTAAGGATCCAGCACCCACCTACGAGCAGTACTTC. It is translated as CSAKDPAPTYEQYF. This chain links TRBV20-1 with TRBJ2-7, with unresolved D. The CDR3 is made up of 14 amino acids. The germline V and J ends were trimmed by 4 bases and 2 bases, with 15 bases remaining between them. Germline values: CDR1 DFQATT, CDR2 SNEGSKA (reference sequence).

V usage is TRBV12-3 or TRBV12-4 and J usage is TRBJ2-7, with 7 bases lining up with TRBD1. The J segment lost 1 base and the V segment lost 6 bases, leaving 9 bases of the junction unmatched. The CDR3 has 15 residues. Here the CDR3 reads CASSPRDRGSYEQYF. In nucleotides, the CDR3 is TGTGCCAGCAGCCCCCGGGACAGAGGGTCCTACGAGCAGTACTTC.

Ten or more counts support this clonotype. V gene TRBV28 combines with J gene TRBJ1-4, with a possible D match to TRBD1 (5 bases). V lost 6 bases to trimming and J lost 9 bases, with 20 bases between them. The CDR3 spans 15 residues. Germline loops: CDR1 MDHEN, CDR2 SYDVKM. CDR3 loop: CASSSEGAGLKKLFF. In DNA, the CDR3 is TGTGCCAGCAGCAGCGAAGGGGCGGGGCTTAAAAAACTGTTTTTT.

This clonotype was seen repeatedly, ten times or more. The genes are TRBV15 and TRBJ2-2; the D gene is possibly TRBD2 (5 bases). Trimming stripped 1 base from V and 4 bases from J, with 10 bases between. This CDR3 has 15 amino acids. Germline CDR1 and CDR2: LNHNV and YYDKDF (reference sequence). The CDR3 DNA reads TGTGCCACCAGCAGAGGCCGAGCGGCCACCGGGGAGCTGTTTTTT. It translates to CATSRGRAATGELFF.

This clonotype was counted ten times or more. The chain uses TRBV7-2 and TRBJ1-6; the match to TRBD1 covers 8 bases. The CDR3 has 15 amino acids. The germline V gene has CDR1 SGHTA and CDR2 FQGNSA. After removal of 2 bases from V and 10 bases from J, the junction contained 7 bases not matched to a gene. CDR3 residues: CASSLRSGGHSPLHF. In DNA, the CDR3 is TGTGCCAGCAGCTTAAGGTCAGGGGGCCACTCACCCCTCCACTTT.

By frequency in the sample, this clonotype is medium-sized. This chain joins TRBV27 and TRBJ2-5; D is uncertain. Trimming took 4 bases from V and 5 from J, leaving 23 bases between them. The CDR3 is 17 residues long. Looked up from germline, CDR1 is MNHEY and CDR2 is SMNVEV (reference sequence). In DNA, the CDR3 is TGTGCCAGCAGTTCCCACCCCGTTGGACCCGTAGGTGAGACCCAGTACTTC. Amino acid sequence: CASSSHPVGPVGETQYF.

Points on this clonotype: An end of the junction does not agree with germline; a read error may underlie this. V gene TRBV10-3 combines with J gene TRBJ2-4; TRBD2 matches at 8 bases. Germline V CDR1 and CDR2: ENHRY, SYGVKD. This CDR3 contains 10 residues. The CDR3 region is CAITPGGMDF. In nucleotides, the CDR3 is TGTGCCATCACCCCGGGAGGGATGGACTTC.

This clonotype was seen repeatedly, ten times or more. The chain combines TRBV6-1 with TRBJ2-4; D remains unclear. Germline CDR1 is MNHNS and CDR2 is SASEGT. The length of the CDR3 is 17 residues. Trimming pared 0 bases from V and 0 bases from J, leaving 12 bases between. In DNA form, the CDR3 reads TGTGCCAGCAGTGAAGCGCCCGGGCGGCTAGCCAAAAACATTCAGTACTTC. Translated: CASSEAPGRLAKNIQYF.

This clonotype was observed at least ten times. The V gene is TRBV20-1, the J gene TRBJ2-1; no definite D call. Trimming left V 5 bases short and J 4 bases short, with 18 bases between. CDR3 size: 15 residues. Germline CDR1 reads DFQATT; CDR2 reads SNEGSKA (reference sequence). CDR3 sequence reads: CSASKPRTVYNEQFF. Here the CDR3 DNA reads TGCAGTGCTTCTAAACCCCGGACGGTTTACAATGAGCAGTTCTTC.

This clonotype was counted ten times or more. The V call is TRBV6-1, the J call TRBJ2-7; D may correspond to TRBD1 or TRBD2 (5 bases each). CDR3 length equals 19 residues. The germline gives CDR1 MNHNS, CDR2 SASEGT. Trimming left V 0 bases short and J 1 base short, with 22 bases between. CDR3 amino acids: CASSEAVVRGDPPSYEQYF. Written as DNA, the CDR3 is TGTGCCAGCAGTGAAGCGGTTGTGAGGGGCGATCCCCCTTCCTACGAGCAGTACTTC.

The J gene is TRBJ2-3, the V gene TRBV19; 8 bases map to TRBD1. In germline, CDR1 is LNHDA, CDR2 SQIVND (reference sequence). CDR3 size: 14 residues. The trim removed 9 bases at V and 3 bases at J, leaving 8 bases unmatched. The CDR3 loop is CASRRTGNTDTQYF. The CDR3 DNA sequence: TGTGCCAGCCGGCGGACAGGGAATACAGATACGCAGTATTTT.

This clonotype came up many times. V is TRBV7-2 and J is TRBJ1-5; no firm D call. V shed 4 bases and J shed 11 bases, with 12 bases lying between them. Germline V lookup: CDR1 SGHTA, CDR2 FQGNSA. The CDR3 extends over 12 amino acids. The CDR3 is CASSSPTKAQHF. The CDR3 DNA follows: TGTGCCAGCAGCTCCCCGACAAAGGCCCAGCATTTT. The entire variable domain, with the rest obtained from reference TRBV7-2 and TRBJ1-5, is as follows: GAGVSQSPSNKVTEKGKDVELRCDPISGHTALYWYRQSLGQGLEFLIYFQGNSAPDKSGLPSDRFSAERTGGSVSTLTIQRTQQEDSAVYLCASSSPTKAQHFGDGTRLSIL.

At least ten counts were recorded for this clonotype. The rearrangement uses TRBV4-3 and TRBJ2-1; 8 bases match TRBD2. Per germline, CDR1 LGHNA and CDR2 YSLEER. The CDR3 length is 16 residues. The ends lost 4 bases at V and 6 bases at J; junction bases unmatched: 11. In DNA form, the CDR3 reads TGCGCCAGCAGCCCTAGCGGAGCGGGAGTTGGCAATGAGCAGTTCTTC. It is translated as CASSPSGAGVGNEQFF.

This clonotype was observed at least ten times. CDR3: CASSLNSIYGYTF. The CDR3 nucleotides are TGCGCCAGCAGCTTGAACAGCATCTATGGCTACACCTTC. This chain links TRBV5-1 with TRBJ1-2; no firm D call. The CDR3 runs 13 residues. Between the trimmed V and J ends, which lost 1 base and 4 bases, there was a span of 8 bases. Germline V gives CDR1 SGHRS, CDR2 YFSETQ.

In this sample, this clonotype turned up many times. V is TRBV20-1 and J is TRBJ2-5, with D tentatively TRBD1 (6 bases). Between the trimmed V and J ends, which lost 4 bases and 5 bases, there was a span of 14 bases. Germline CDR1 DFQATT, CDR2 SNEGSKA (reference sequence). The CDR3 extends over 13 amino acids. The CDR3 sequence is CSATTGSGETQYF. The DNA of the CDR3 is TGCAGTGCTACTACAGGGTCGGGGGAGACCCAGTACTTC.